The sequence of this T cell receptor beta chain was determined in a study of blood T cell repertoires in COVID-19 (TCRdb year 2020). The study in broad terms: Samples from collaborators originated in the United States, Italy and Spain and spanned both the acute and convalescent phases of COVID-19. The prospective study material was composed of cDNA or gDNA derived from T cells, B-cell-depleted T cells, or PBMCs. Subjects who had been exposed to COVID-19, were actively infected with it, or had recovered from it provided the deeply sampled blood TCRbeta repertoires that made up the dataset. The repertoires were made available in a free public database intended to serve as a resource for research on the immune response to SARS-CoV-2. Samples came from the ongoing ImmuneRACE study (first 160 participants) plus 1,254 subjects from 6 global collaborators. Nearly every sample came with metadata listing a de-identified subject ID, COVID-19 status, age in years and sex. Where available, HLA class I and class II types were obtained from metadata supplied by the sample provider rather than from assay-based typing.

The CDR3, from cysteine to phenylalanine, totals 16 residues. CDR3 DNA only is kept here, 48 bases in frame from base 1. Clipping removes 4 bases from V and 5 bases from J, with 12 as the unmatched junction base count. CDR1 and CDR2, per the germline V gene (reference sequence), are SGHKS and YYEKEE. This clone was seen a single time. This receptor's antigen is unknown. Base qualities are not recorded, but no much larger clone differs from it by a single base. Results the study describes overall, beyond this receptor: Clinical and demographic metadata were provided uncurated, with the amount varying by source and participant.

In the prospective study, participants were about 18 to 89 years old, resided in fewer than 25 geographic areas of the United States, and were enrolled through a virtual design. Cohort assignment in the prospective study relied on participant-reported clinical history from a screening survey and a study questionnaire. Exposed participants were defined as having been in contact with someone with a PCR-confirmed or clinician-diagnosed COVID-19 case within 2 weeks of study entry. In the prospective study, mobile phlebotomists collected whole blood, serum and a nasopharyngeal or oropharyngeal swab from each participant. Prospective study participants could optionally give additional blood draws and questionnaires over an approximately two-month period. Before DNA extraction, blood samples from the prospective study were shipped at room temperature or frozen. TCRbeta CDR3 regions were amplified from genomic DNA using the immunoSEQ Assay, a bias-controlled multiplex PCR. The authors processed their data as follows. The number of nucleated cells in each sample was estimated from the amplification of reference gene primers within the assay. To quantify the absolute abundance of each unique TCRbeta CDR3 rearrangement, sequence reads were collapsed and filtered. Productive Simpson clonality was computed per sample as the square root of Simpson's diversity index over productive rearrangements. Imported from immuneACCESS, the table was reduced by TCRdb to in-frame sequences with V and J called. These copies leave out some clones; in studies compared against another copy, an unresolved V gene accounts for under half, and the cause of the remainder is not known. D and trimming were read from the DNA, whereas the V and J calls and clone size are those reported in that table. For this sample the table gives roughly 230,000 clones, of which around 83% were detected only once. Of the sample, about 6.2% falls within the top ten clones.

This receptor was identified in a woman aged 45-59 years who had been exposed to COVID-19. The chain uses TRBV5-5 and TRBJ1-2; 9 central bases correspond to TRBD1. The sample taken for sequencing was PBMCs or T cells enriched from blood (not recorded which). The CDR3 has the sequence CASSASRDRATYGYTF. Read as DNA, the sequence is TGTGCCAGCAGCGCCTCCCGGGACAGGGCAACGTATGGCTACACCTTC.